This T cell receptor (beta chain) was sequenced in a study of blood T cell repertoires in COVID-19. Study-wide background: Nucleic acid was either cDNA or gDNA, and it came from T cells, B-cell-depleted T cells, or PBMCs.

From germline, CDR1 is SEHNR and CDR2 FQNEAQ (reference sequence). The V segment lost 3 bases and the J segment 12 bases; nucleotides outside the gene matches: 7. The CDR3 is made up of 15 amino acids. Per the original methods: Amplification of reference gene primers was used by the study to estimate nucleated cell counts. The table came from immunoSEQ multiplex PCR; TCRdb's copy has only in-frame clones and leaves some out. For V, J and clone size, that table is used; D and trimming come from the DNA. The table includes some 130,000 clones, about 92% detected once. The sample was peripheral blood. This clonotype was obtained from a man aged 60 to 69 with COVID-19, enrolled during active disease. The gene calls are TRBV7-9 and TRBJ2-1, with TRBD2 identical over 14 bases. In DNA, the CDR3 is TGTGCCAGCAGCTTCCTGACTAGCGGGAGGGCCGGGCAGTTCTTC. Translation gives CASSFLTSGRAGQFF. Variable domain in full (rest from reference TRBV7-9 and TRBJ2-1): DTGVSQNPRHKITKRGQNVTFRCDPISEHNRLYWYRQTLGQGPEFLTYFQNEAQLEKSRLLSDRFSAERPKGSFSTLEIQRTEQGDSAMYLCASSFLTSGRAGQFFGPGTRLTVL.